This T cell receptor (beta chain) was documented in a study of beta chain features in type 1 diabetes (dated by TCRdb to the late 2010s). Background on the whole study: No differences in mean age, gender distribution, total cell number or subset yield were found between patients and healthy donors. Regulatory and stem cell-like memory subsets were obtained from only 8 patients and about 8 healthy donors, while naive and central memory subsets were obtained from all 28 donors. The study compared TCRB repertoires of sorted circulating CD4+ T cell subsets between recently diagnosed type 1 diabetes patients and matched healthy donors. A total of roughly 99 million sorted cells were examined across all samples, and the number of cells per subset was strongly correlated with RNA yield.

The germline V gene gives CDR1 as SGHTA and CDR2 as FQGNSA. V is reduced by 2 bases and J by 0 bases, leaving a spacing of 4 bases between them. Including the terminal cysteine and phenylalanine, the CDR3 comprises 14 residues. Solely the CDR3 DNA is kept, with 42 bases framed from the first base. A single peripheral blood draw of around 120 mL on average was collected from each donor into heparinised tubes. Using a panel that included CD45RO, CCR7, CD25, CD127, CD95 and CD27, naive, central memory, regulatory and stem cell-like memory CD4+ T cells were sorted on a BD FACSAria II. All sorted populations exceeded 95% purity. PBMCs were isolated right away by Lymphoprep density gradient centrifugation and were stained directly, without culture. So that batch effects would be minimized, each experiment stained and sorted samples in pairs, pairing one healthy donor with one patient. General study outcomes and caveats: In all four CD4+ subsets, TCRB CDR3 length was moderately but significantly shorter in type 1 diabetes patients. Because cDNA was sequenced instead of genomic DNA, highly expressing activated cells could be over-represented, though the groups showed no difference in activation or CD3 levels. HLA sub-analyses involved small numbers of individuals, so any influence of HLA type on TCRB rearrangement remained unresolved. PCR might favor shorter templates, but patient and control samples were amplified and corrected together, so any skew would affect both groups equally. Fewer insertions and more nucleotide deletions at VDJ recombination sites were observed in patients with type 1 diabetes, implying thymic rearrangement abnormalities. Naive, central memory and regulatory TCRB repertoires appeared to be more similar among patients than among healthy donors.

The High Capacity cDNA Reverse Transcription Kit was used to reverse transcribe all of the isolated RNA, meaning that expressed TCRB transcripts were what got sequenced. Naive, central memory and regulatory T cell samples underwent deep immunoSEQ sequencing, averaging around 3.6 million total reads per sample. Sorted cells were lysed in RLT buffer, and RNA was extracted using DNase-treated RNeasy Micro or Mini kits according to cell number. To prevent cross-contamination, each cell subset was processed individually, whereas patient and healthy donor samples were processed jointly. The immunoSEQ multiplex PCR was used to amplify TCRB sequences from cDNA, generating 87-bp fragments that spanned the CDR3 region. Sequencing of the amplicons was performed on the Illumina HiSeq platform. Per the original workflow: Synthetic template baselines were used to correct PCR bias computationally, reads within Hamming distance 2 were collapsed together, and singletons that could not be merged were discarded. Reads were aligned against IMGT to assign V, D and J genes, CDR3 length and insertions or deletions at six rearrangement sites. Within each subset, clonotype counts were normalized to sorted cell number, and only after that were true diversity and Gini coefficients computed with the tcR R package. The overlap coefficient, calculated on TCRB nucleotide sequences, was used to measure repertoire sharing. Out-of-frame TCRB sequences from naive cells were analyzed to stand in for the pre-selection repertoire. Not all clones reach the TCRdb copy of this immuneACCESS table, which keeps in-frame sequences only. Checked studies attribute under half of the gap to unresolved V genes and leave the rest unexplained. The DNA was the basis for D and trimming; V, J and clone size are from that table. Counted in this sample were over 650,000 clones; about 14% of them appeared once. The ten largest clones add up to just under 0.04% of the sample.

In regard to this clone: It has no known antigen specificity. Per-base quality was not reported, and no clone a single base away is much larger than it.

This sequence originates from a man between 18 and 35 years old with type 1 diabetes. Sequencing was carried out using naive CD4+ T cells from blood. In the paper's terms, the cell subset or site label means: true naive CD4+ T cells. In this chain, TRBV7-2 is recombined with TRBJ2-2; there is no confident call for the D gene. At the DNA level, the sequence is TGTGCCAGCAGCTTACAGGCGAACACCGGGGAGCTGTTTTTT. Its protein is CASSLQANTGELFF.